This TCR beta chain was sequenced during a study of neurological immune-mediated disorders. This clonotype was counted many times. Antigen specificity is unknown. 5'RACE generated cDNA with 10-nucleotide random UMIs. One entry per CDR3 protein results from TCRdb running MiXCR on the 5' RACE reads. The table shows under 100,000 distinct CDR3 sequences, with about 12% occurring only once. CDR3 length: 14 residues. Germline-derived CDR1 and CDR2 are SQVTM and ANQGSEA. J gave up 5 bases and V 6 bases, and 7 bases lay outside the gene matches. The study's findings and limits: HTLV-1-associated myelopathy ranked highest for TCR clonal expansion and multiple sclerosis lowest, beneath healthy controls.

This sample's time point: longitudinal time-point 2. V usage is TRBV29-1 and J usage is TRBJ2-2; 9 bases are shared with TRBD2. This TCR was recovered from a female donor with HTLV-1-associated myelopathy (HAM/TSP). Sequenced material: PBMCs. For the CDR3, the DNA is TGCAGCGTCCACGGGACTAGCTTAACCGGGGAGCTGTTTTTT. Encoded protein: CSVHGTSLTGELFF.